The TCR beta chain under discussion was sequenced for a study of beta chain features in type 1 diabetes. V was pared by 4 bases and J by 9 bases, with 7 bases between. In germline, CDR1 is SGHDT, CDR2 YYEEEE. The CDR3 loop spans 10 amino acids. General study points: VDJ junctions sequenced from type 1 diabetes patients showed fewer insertions and more deletions. Among all four CD4+ subsets, Type 1 diabetes patients had TCRB CDR3s that were moderately but significantly shorter.

As concerns this clone: Its antigen is unidentified.

Sequenced material consisted of expressed TCRB transcripts (all of the isolated RNA was reverse transcribed). Produced via immunoSEQ multiplex PCR; TCRdb's table is partial and in-frame only. Here the sample spans some 660,000 clones, about 14% being singletons. The V and J genes are TRBV5-6 and TRBJ1-2; the D is unclear. Sequencing input: naive CD4+ T cells from blood. The sequence derives from a man in his late teens or twenties with type 1 diabetes. CDR3 loop: CASSQGSYTF. CDR3 nucleotides: TGTGCCAGCAGCCAAGGAAGCTACACCTTC.